This T cell receptor beta chain was found in a study of regulatory T cells in long-lasting Graves disease. Study-wide points: Persistent disease favored TRBV28, TRBJ1-2 and TRBJ2-5.

This clonotype has ten or more counts. What it binds is not known. Building the TCR beta libraries relied on iRepertoire HTBI primers, and CDR3 regions underwent Arm-PCR. MiXCR, run by TCRdb on the multiplex PCR reads, gives a single entry per CDR3 protein. The table records roughly 520,000 distinct CDR3 sequences, approximately 12% of them present only once. V shed 6 bases and J shed 1 base, with 15 bases lying between them. In germline, CDR1 is SGHAT, CDR2 FQNNGV. The CDR3 extends over 15 amino acids. Time point reported: newly diagnosed GD, antithyroid drugs for less than 3 months. Extracted RNA from PBMCs served as the source of the TCR library. These data were also filed under a second study, of T cells in Graves' hyperthyroidism and ophthalmopathy.

Here the sequenced sample was peripheral blood mononuclear cells (PBMCs), taken at new diagnosis, from a patient treated with antithyroid drugs. This chain links TRBV11-2 with TRBJ1-2; D is unresolved. The TCR sequence derives from a woman under 40 with Graves disease. The CDR3, as DNA: TGTGCCAGCAGGCAGGAACGGACGAATAACTATGGCTACACCTTC. Protein sequence: CASRQERTNNYGYTF.